These T cell receptor beta chains were read from a single sample in a study of blood T cell repertoires in COVID-19. TCRdb's table, derived via immunoSEQ multiplex PCR, lists solely in-frame clones and lacks some. The data contain about 240,000 clones, about 88% of them singletons. The sample comprised peripheral blood. The receptors stem from a woman aged 40-49 years who had recovered from COVID-19. Each CDR3 is given with its conserved first and last residue. A D gene is named only where the DNA matches it firmly. Size values are once, few and many counts, or a class for expanded clones, and some rows have none.

cdr3_aa cdr3_nt j_call d_call v_call clone_size
CRAGGGGAPYEQYF TGCCGCGCCGGGGGAGGGGGGGCCCCCTACGAGCAGTACTTC TRBJ2-7 . TRBV29-1 .
CASSAWGPLSTDTQYF TGTGCCAGTAGTGCTTGGGGGCCGCTGAGCACAGATACGCAGTATTTT TRBJ2-3 . TRBV19 .
CASTTTANYGYTF TGTGCCAGCACCACCACAGCCAACTATGGCTACACCTTC TRBJ1-2 . TRBV3-1/TRBV3-2 once
CAWENGGNQPQHF TGTGCCTGGGAAAACGGGGGCAATCAGCCCCAGCATTTT TRBJ1-5 . TRBV30 .
CASSYPTGGQPQHF TGTGCCAGCAGTTACCCCACAGGGGGTCAGCCCCAGCATTTT TRBJ1-5 TRBD1 TRBV6-6 .
CASSKDSWTGELFF TGTGCCAGCAGCAAGGACAGTTGGACCGGGGAGCTGTTTTTT TRBJ2-2 . TRBV5-4 .
CASSLRRADPTDTQYF TGTGCCAGCAGCTTAAGGAGGGCGGATCCCACAGATACGCAGTATTTT TRBJ2-3 . TRBV7-3 .
CASWGQDTYEQYF TGTGCCTCCTGGGGGCAGGACACCTACGAGCAGTACTTC TRBJ2-7 . TRBV11-2 .
CASSPGASHNQPQHF TGTGCCAGCAGCCCAGGGGCCAGCCACAATCAGCCCCAGCATTTT TRBJ1-5 . TRBV7-8 .
CASSLGQNTEAFF TGTGCCAGCAGTTTGGGACAGAACACTGAAGCTTTCTTT TRBJ1-1 . TRBV28 .
CASSLAPGQGSVGYTF TGTGCCAGCAGCTTAGCCCCCGGGCAGGGGTCCGTCGGCTACACCTTC TRBJ1-2 . TRBV13 once
CASSLSWRGSSYNSPLHF TGTGCCAGCAGCCTGAGTTGGCGGGGGAGCTCCTATAATTCACCCCTCCACTTT TRBJ1-6 . TRBV7-2 .
CAISEGLAEPSTDTQYF TGTGCCATCAGTGAGGGACTAGCGGAACCATCCACAGATACGCAGTATTTT TRBJ2-3 TRBD2 TRBV10-3 .
CASGPIMREQFF TGTGCCAGCGGCCCCATCATGCGGGAGCAGTTCTTC TRBJ2-1 . TRBV27 .
CAITPDREDEQYF TGTGCCATCACCCCGGACAGGGAGGACGAGCAGTACTTC TRBJ2-7 TRBD1 TRBV10-3 .
CASSVGEGVGNTGELFF TGTGCCAGCAGCGTAGGCGAAGGGGTCGGGAACACCGGGGAGCTGTTTTTT TRBJ2-2 . TRBV9 .
CASSYSGRGDEKLFF TGTGCCAGCAGTTACTCGGGCAGGGGGGATGAAAAACTGTTTTTT TRBJ1-4 TRBD1 TRBV6-5 .
CASSVELFGNEQFF TGTGCCAGCAGCGTAGAGCTATTTGGCAATGAGCAGTTCTTC TRBJ2-1 . TRBV9 .
CASSYSGGSLNEQFF TGTGCCAGCAGTTACTCGGGCGGGAGCCTCAATGAGCAGTTCTTC TRBJ2-1 TRBD2 TRBV6-2/TRBV6-3 .